This T cell receptor beta chain was sequenced for a study of preoperative IRX-2 immunotherapy in early breast cancer. Stated treatment: preoperative locoregional IRX-2 cytokine immunotherapy. Trimming removed 6 bases at V and 2 bases at J, with 11 bases between. CDR3 length equals 14 residues. Germline assignment: CDR1 LNHNV and CDR2 YYDKDF (reference sequence). Sequencing used immunoSEQ multiplex PCR; TCRdb keeps in-frame clones, though not all of them. The table lists under 4,000 clones, 60% to 85% of them singletons, with about 15% in the top ten. This sequence was found in a human donor with breast cancer. Specimen: tumor tissue, collected after IRX-2 immunotherapy. The rearrangement joins TRBV15 to TRBJ1-5; D perhaps matches TRBD1 (5 bases). As DNA, the CDR3 is TGTGCCACCAGACAACTGGGGGGCAATCAGCCCCAGCATTTT. Translated: CATRQLGGNQPQHF.